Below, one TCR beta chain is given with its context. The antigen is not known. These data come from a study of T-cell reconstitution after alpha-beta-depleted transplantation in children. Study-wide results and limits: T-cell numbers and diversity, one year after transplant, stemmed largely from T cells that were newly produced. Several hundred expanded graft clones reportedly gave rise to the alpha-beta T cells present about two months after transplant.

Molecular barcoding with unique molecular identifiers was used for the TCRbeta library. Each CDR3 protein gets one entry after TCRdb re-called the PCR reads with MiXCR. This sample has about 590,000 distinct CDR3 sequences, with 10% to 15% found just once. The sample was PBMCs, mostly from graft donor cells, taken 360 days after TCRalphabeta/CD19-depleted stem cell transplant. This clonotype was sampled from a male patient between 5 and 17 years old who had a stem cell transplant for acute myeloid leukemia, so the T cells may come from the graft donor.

The CDR3 nucleotides are TGTGCCAGCAGTTATCTGGGGGACTACAATGAGCAGTTCTTC. As protein: CASSYLGDYNEQFF. The chain has TRBV6-2 or TRBV6-3 and TRBJ2-1; D possibly matches TRBD1 or TRBD2 (5 bases each). Germline CDR1 MNHEY, CDR2 SVGEGT. The CDR3 is 14 residues long. Trimming left V 3 bases short and J 3 bases short, with 9 bases between.